These 7 T cell receptor beta chains were all obtained from the same sample, sequenced in a study of CD8 T cells in Susac syndrome. Random-hexamer reverse transcription was applied to roughly 0.5 to 1 ug RNA. MiXCR, run by TCRdb on the immunoSEQ multiplex PCR reads, gives a single entry per CDR3 protein. The repertoire holds 300,000 to 350,000 distinct CDR3 sequences, just over 90% seen once, with around 0.07% in the top ten. Sequenced material: CD4+ T cells from PBMCs. The receptor source for this set is a human donor with multiple sclerosis.

The V and J genes are TRBV6-5 and TRBJ2-7; D is perhaps TRBD1 (5 bases). The CDR3 consists of 13 residues. Per the germline V gene, CDR1 is MNHEY and CDR2 is SVGAGI. The V end was cut by 1 base, the J end by 4 bases, with 8 bases between. Here the CDR3 reads CASSYYKGYEQYF. In DNA form, the CDR3 reads TGTGCCAGCAGTTACTATAAGGGGTACGAGCAGTACTTC.

The gene calls are TRBV11-3 and TRBJ1-1; tentatively, D is TRBD1 (5 bases). CDR3 size: 12 residues. The germline gives CDR1 SGHNT, CDR2 YENEEA. Trimming took off 1 base at V and 9 bases at J, with 9 bases between the two ends. The CDR3 here is CASSLGAGKAFF. In nucleotides, the CDR3 is TGTGCCAGCAGCTTAGGGGCAGGGAAAGCTTTCTTT. Variable domain in full (rest from reference TRBV11-3 and TRBJ1-1): EAGVVQSPRYKIIEKKQPVAFWCNPISGHNTLYWYLQNLGQGPELLIRYENEEAVDDSQLPKDRFSAERLKGVDSTLKIQPAELGDSAVYLCASSLGAGKAFFGQGTRLTVV.

This clonotype was observed a single time. The chain is built from TRBV18 and TRBJ2-7; TRBD1 matches at 7 bases. Germline V gene sequence: CDR1 KGHSH, CDR2 LQKENI. The CDR3 totals 12 residues. The trim removed 3 bases at V and 6 bases at J, leaving 2 bases unmatched. The CDR3 coding sequence is TGTGCCAGCTCACCGGACAGGACCGAGCAGTACTTC. It encodes CASSPDRTEQYF.

J is TRBJ2-1 and V is TRBV2, with D possibly called TRBD1 or TRBD2 (5 bases each). This CDR3 spans 15 amino acids. V dropped 6 bases and J dropped 6 bases, with 18 bases sitting between them. From germline, CDR1 is SNHLY and CDR2 FYNNEI. For the CDR3, the DNA is TGTGCCAGCAGCTCCGGCCCACAGGCGGGCAATGAGCAGTTCTTC. It translates to CASSSGPQAGNEQFF.

The chain carries TRBV14 and TRBJ1-1; D is undetermined. Germline lookup yields CDR1 SGHDN and CDR2 FVKESK. Trimming stripped 0 bases from V and 11 bases from J, with 16 bases between. The CDR3 has 14 amino acids. CDR3 region: CASSQEVEGKGAFF. As DNA, the CDR3 is TGTGCCAGCAGCCAAGAGGTGGAGGGTAAAGGGGCTTTCTTT. The entire variable domain, with the rest obtained from reference TRBV14 and TRBJ1-1, is as follows: EAGVTQFPSHSVIEKGQTVTLRCDPISGHDNLYWYRRVMGKEIKFLLHFVKESKQDESGMPNNRFLAERTGGTYSTLKVQPAELEDSGVYFCASSQEVEGKGAFFGQGTRLTVV.

V usage is TRBV6-5 and J usage is TRBJ2-4, with TRBD1 matching over 7 bases. The CDR3 extends over 15 amino acids. V was pared by 7 bases and J by 7 bases, with 13 bases of the junction left unmatched. CDR1 and CDR2 from the germline V gene are MNHEY and SVGAGI. In DNA form, the CDR3 reads TGTGCCAGCACCCTTCGACAGGGTGGGGTTAACATTCAGTACTTC. Encoded protein: CASTLRQGGVNIQYF.

CDR3 amino acids: CASSFTGQGIQETQYF. The CDR3 DNA reads as TGCGCCAGCAGCTTTACGGGACAGGGAATCCAAGAGACCCAGTACTTC. The rearrangement uses TRBV5-1 and TRBJ2-5, with TRBD1 identical over 9 bases. From germline, CDR1 is SGHRS and CDR2 YFSETQ. With 2 bases clipped from V and 1 base from J, the junction kept 6 bases outside the gene matches. CDR3 length: 16 amino acids.